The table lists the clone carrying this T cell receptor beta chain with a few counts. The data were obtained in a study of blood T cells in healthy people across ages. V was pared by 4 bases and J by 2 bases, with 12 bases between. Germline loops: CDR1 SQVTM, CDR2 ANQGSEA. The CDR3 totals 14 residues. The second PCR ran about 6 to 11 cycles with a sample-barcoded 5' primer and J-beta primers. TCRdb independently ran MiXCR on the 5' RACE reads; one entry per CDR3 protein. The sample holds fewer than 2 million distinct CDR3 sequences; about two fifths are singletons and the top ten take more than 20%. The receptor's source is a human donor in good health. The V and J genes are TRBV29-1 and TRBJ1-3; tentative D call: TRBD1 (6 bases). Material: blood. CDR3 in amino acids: CSVGLQGTGNTIYF. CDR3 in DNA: TGCAGCGTTGGACTTCAGGGGACTGGAAACACCATATATTTT.